This note documents a single T cell receptor (beta chain) sequence. The antigen is undetermined. The junction departs from germline at one end; a sequencing error may be responsible. An immunoSEQ assay, version v3.0, was performed at survey level. Sequencing aimed at roughly 35,000-55,000 T-cell genomes per sample. Clones were sequenced by immunoSEQ multiplex PCR, and TCRdb holds only the in-frame ones, with some missing. The table lists more than 20,000 clones, just under 85% of them singletons. These data are taken from a study of long-term antiretroviral therapy in people with HIV. The study, taken as a whole, reports: CDR3 length ranges were narrower in HIV repertoires than in controls. Diversity rose after ART but stayed below transplant donor controls.

The sample in question was unsorted PBMCs, obtained roughly 4 years after starting antiretroviral therapy. This clonotype was sampled from a man aged 18-30 years with HIV.

Written as DNA, the CDR3 is TGTGCCAGCACTTACGTCCTGGGACAGGGCGCGTACGAGCAGTACTTC. Translating gives CASTYVLGQGAYEQYF. This chain links TRBV6-6 with TRBJ2-7; TRBD1 aligns across 9 bases. Germline V gives CDR1 MNHNY, CDR2 SVGAGI (reference sequence). There are 16 residues in the CDR3.